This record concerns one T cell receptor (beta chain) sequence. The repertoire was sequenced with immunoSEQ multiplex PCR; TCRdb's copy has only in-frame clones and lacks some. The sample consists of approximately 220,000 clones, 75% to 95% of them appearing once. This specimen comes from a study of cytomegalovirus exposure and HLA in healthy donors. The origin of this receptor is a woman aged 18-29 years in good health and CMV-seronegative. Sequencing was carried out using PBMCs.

CDR3 loop: CASTTMGVSYNSPLHF. DNA of the CDR3: TGTGCCAGCACCACTATGGGAGTCTCCTATAATTCACCCCTCCACTTT. V usage is TRBV6-6 and J usage is TRBJ1-6; D gene uncertain. In germline, CDR1 is MNHNY, CDR2 SVGAGI (reference sequence). This CDR3 comprises 16 residues. Trimming left V 7 bases short and J 0 bases short, with 13 bases between.